Below, 21 T cell receptor beta chains from the same sample are listed, as sequenced in a study of shared clonotypes between healthy human individuals (dated by TCRdb to about 2020). Library method: the immunoSEQ multiplex PCR assay. As stored in TCRdb, this immuneACCESS dataset retains in-frame rearrangements with V and J assigned. A fraction of the clones does not appear; measured against another copy, unresolved V genes explain less than half of the discrepancy, and the remainder lacks a known reason. The sample has millions of clones on record, over 85% of them singletons. The ten largest clones capture under 0.15% of the sample. The source material was naive CD4+ T cells sorted from blood. The sample's cell subset or site, from its label and the paper: CD45RA+ positively selected. The receptors were gathered from a man aged 18 to 30 in good health.

V gene TRBV28 combines with J gene TRBJ1-5; tentatively, D is TRBD1 (5 bases). Germline V gene sequence: CDR1 MDHEN, CDR2 SYDVKM. The CDR3 spans 15 residues. Trimming shortened V by 2 bases and J by 6 bases, and 14 bases separated the two germline ends. CDR3 amino acids: CASSLQRGPAQPQHF. The CDR3 nucleotides read TGTGCCAGCAGTTTACAAAGGGGCCCAGCTCAGCCCCAGCATTTT.

The rearrangement links TRBV5-6 to TRBJ1-6; 10 bases map to TRBD1. This CDR3 is 16 amino acids long. Per the germline V gene, CDR1 is SGHDT and CDR2 is YYEEEE. V dropped 4 bases and J dropped 8; count of bases not matched to a gene: 9. Written as DNA, the CDR3 is TGTGCCAGCAGCCGGGACAGGGGAGGGAGTGATTCACCCCTCCACTTT. It specifies CASSRDRGGSDSPLHF.

The rearrangement links TRBV5-1 to TRBJ2-7, with 7 bases aligning to TRBD1. Trimming took 4 bases from V and 4 from J; bases not matched to a gene: 8. The germline V gene encodes CDR1 SGHRS and CDR2 YFSETQ. This CDR3 has 14 amino acids. The CDR3 region is CASSTQGDRYEQYF. CDR3 nucleotide sequence: TGCGCCAGCAGCACGCAGGGGGACCGATACGAGCAGTACTTC. The variable domain in full, with the rest retrieved from reference TRBV5-1 and TRBJ2-7, is KAGVTQTPRYLIKTRGQQVTLSCSPISGHRSVSWYQQTPGQGLQFLFEYFSETQRNKGNFPGRFSGRQFSNSRSEMNVSTLELGDSALYLCASSTQGDRYEQYFGPGTRLTVT.

V is TRBV5-4 and J is TRBJ1-2; D remains ambiguous. This CDR3 spans 14 amino acids. Looked up from germline, CDR1 is SGHNT and CDR2 is YYREEE (reference sequence). Trimming left V 1 base short and J 5 bases short, with 12 bases between. The DNA of the CDR3 is TGTGCCAGCAGCTTGCGTGATGTGATATATGGCTACACCTTC. Its protein is CASSLRDVIYGYTF.

The rearrangement links TRBV25-1 to TRBJ2-7, with D possibly matching TRBD1 (6 bases). This CDR3 is built from 14 residues. V was clipped by 1 base and J by 1 base, with 8 bases between them. CDR1 is MGHDK and CDR2 is SYGVNS in the germline V gene. CDR3 sequence: CASSESDRSYEQYF. The CDR3 bases are TGTGCCAGCAGTGAATCGGACAGATCCTACGAGCAGTACTTC.

The gene calls are TRBV28 and TRBJ2-1, with a tentative D call TRBD2 (6 bases). The V end lost 5 bases, the J end lost 5 bases, and 16 bases lay between the germline ends. The CDR3 runs 15 residues. Germline CDR1 MDHEN, CDR2 SYDVKM. CDR3 amino acids: CASSAIRLGHNEQFF. DNA of the CDR3: TGTGCCAGCAGTGCCATCAGACTAGGCCACAATGAGCAGTTCTTC. Looking up the rest from reference TRBV28 and TRBJ2-1 gives the full variable domain: DVKVTQSSRYLVKRTGEKVFLECVQDMDHENMFWYRQDPGLGLRLIYFSYDVKMKEKGDIPEGYSVSREKKERFSLILESASTNQTSMYLCASSAIRLGHNEQFFGPGTRLTVL.

The gene calls are TRBV19 and TRBJ2-1, with D possibly matching TRBD2 (5 bases). In germline, CDR1 is LNHDA, CDR2 SQIVND (reference sequence). The CDR3 is made up of 15 amino acids. V was pared by 5 bases and J by 3 bases, with 14 bases between. DNA for the CDR3: TGTGCCAGTAGTCAGGATGATCGGGGCTACAATGAGCAGTTCTTC. Amino acids: CASSQDDRGYNEQFF.

V usage is TRBV7-9 and J usage is TRBJ2-7; 7 nucleotides agree with TRBD1. The V gene end was trimmed by 4 bases and the J gene end by 3 bases; junction bases not matched to a gene: 9. This CDR3 spans 15 amino acids. From germline, CDR1 is SEHNR and CDR2 FQNEAQ (reference sequence). CDR3 sequence: CASSWIQGIVYEQYF. CDR3 nucleotide sequence: TGTGCCAGCAGCTGGATACAGGGGATCGTCTACGAGCAGTACTTC.

The chain is built from TRBV5-6 and TRBJ2-6; D unresolved. Between the trimmed V and J ends, which lost 0 bases and 8 bases, there was a span of 12 bases. The germline V gene has CDR1 SGHDT and CDR2 YYEEEE. This CDR3 comprises 15 residues. Written as DNA, the CDR3 is TGTGCCAGCAGCTTGGCAGGACCCCTATCCAACGTCCTGACTTTC. Translated, it gives CASSLAGPLSNVLTF.

In the case of this clone: Other DNA sequences within the sample encode an identical CDR3. J is TRBJ2-5 and V is TRBV7-2; weak D call: TRBD2 (6 bases). The CDR3 has 13 residues. Trimming took off 3 bases at V and 5 bases at J, with 10 bases between the two ends. The germline gives CDR1 SGHTA, CDR2 FQGNSA. CDR3 amino acids: CASSLGLRETQYF. The DNA of the CDR3 is TGTGCCAGCAGCTTGGGACTTCGGGAGACCCAGTACTTC.

The CDR3 bases are TGCGCCAGCAGCCCCACTAGCGGGGGGGCATACGAGCAGTACTTC. Translated, it gives CASSPTSGGAYEQYF. V and J are TRBV4-1 and TRBJ2-7, with TRBD2 identical over 13 bases. J was trimmed by 4 bases and V by 4 bases; bases with no gene match: 4. The CDR3 runs to 15 residues. Germline V CDR1 and CDR2: MGHRA, YSYEKL.

CDR3: CASGRTDSNTEAFF. For the CDR3, the DNA is TGTGCCAGCGGCCGGACAGATTCGAACACTGAAGCTTTCTTT. The chain links TRBV7-9 to TRBJ1-1; D is perhaps TRBD1 (6 bases). Trimming removed 8 bases at V and 1 base at J, with 14 bases between. The CDR3 length is 14 residues. Germline V CDR1 and CDR2: SEHNR, FQNEAQ (reference sequence).

CDR3 residues: CASRGEAGYTF. CDR3 DNA sequence: TGTGCCAGCAGAGGGGAGGCAGGCTACACCTTC. The chain employs TRBV6-6 and TRBJ1-2; D perhaps matches TRBD1 (5 bases). Trimming removed 6 bases from V and 8 bases from J, with 10 bases in between. Germline loops: CDR1 MNHNY, CDR2 SVGAGI (reference sequence). CDR3 length equals 11 residues.

The CDR3 region has the DNA TGCGCCAGCAGCTTAGCGGGGGGCTCGAACACCGGGGAGCTGTTTTTT. Translation gives CASSLAGGSNTGELFF. The J gene is TRBJ2-2, the V gene TRBV5-1, with 9 bases matching TRBD2. J was trimmed by 0 bases and V by 2 bases; bases with no gene match: 2. This CDR3 region has 16 residues. Germline CDR1 is SGHRS and CDR2 is YFSETQ.

This sequence joins TRBV7-3 and TRBJ2-2, with 10 positions matching TRBD1. The CDR3 totals 16 residues. The V segment lost 4 bases and the J segment 6 bases; nucleotides outside the gene matches: 8. Looked up from germline, CDR1 is SGHTA and CDR2 is FQGTGA. The CDR3 reads CASSSTGGTGAGELFF. The CDR3 DNA reads as TGTGCCAGCAGCTCGACAGGGGGCACAGGGGCCGGGGAGCTGTTTTTT.

There are a few counts of this clone. The V and J genes are TRBV19 and TRBJ1-5, with D perhaps matching TRBD1 (5 bases). Looked up from germline, CDR1 is LNHDA and CDR2 is SQIVND (reference sequence). The CDR3 consists of 15 residues. With 3 bases removed from V and 0 bases from J, the gap between germline ends came to 9 bases. CDR3 DNA: TGTGCCAGTAGTATGACAGTCTATAGCAATCAGCCCCAGCATTTT. It translates to CASSMTVYSNQPQHF.

V usage is TRBV2 and J usage is TRBJ2-2; D gene unclear. The V and J ends lost 7 bases and 7 bases respectively, with 13 bases between them. Germline loops: CDR1 SNHLY, CDR2 FYNNEI. The CDR3 is 13 amino acids. The CDR3 nucleotides are TGTGCCAGCACTCCGTCCCCAGGCGGGGAGCTGTTTTTT. Translation: CASTPSPGGELFF.

V is TRBV5-6 and J is TRBJ1-2; 9 bases fit TRBD1. With V trimmed by 4 bases and J by 9 bases, 4 bases remained unmatched. The CDR3 sequence is 12 residues long. Germline loops: CDR1 SGHDT, CDR2 YYEEEE. The CDR3 is CASSLGQGSYTF. The CDR3 DNA sequence: TGTGCCAGCAGCCTGGGACAGGGAAGCTACACCTTC.

Here the CDR3 DNA reads TGTGCCAGCTCACCTTTCCAGGGGAACTATAATTCACCCCTCCACTTT. It is translated as CASSPFQGNYNSPLHF. The chain joins TRBV18 to TRBJ1-6, with D possibly being TRBD1 (6 bases). Per the germline V gene, CDR1 is KGHSH and CDR2 is LQKENI. V lost 3 bases and J 3 bases, leaving 12 bases between the germline ends. This CDR3 spans 16 amino acids.

This clone appeared once. J is TRBJ2-7 and V is TRBV10-1; 9 nucleotides align to TRBD1. CDR3 length: 13 residues. CDR1 is WNHNN and CDR2 is SYGVQD in the germline V gene (reference sequence). The trim removed 8 bases at V and 6 bases at J, leaving 8 bases unmatched. The CDR3 DNA follows: TGCGCCAGCGGACCGGGACAGGGTGGCGAGCAGTACTTC. This translates into CASGPGQGGEQYF.

The genes are TRBV19 and TRBJ2-1; no definite D call. The CDR3 totals 13 residues. Germline assignment: CDR1 LNHDA and CDR2 SQIVND (reference sequence). Trimming cost V 0 bases and J 4 bases, with 4 bases left between them. In DNA form, the CDR3 reads TGTGCCAGTAGTATAGATAGGTACAATGAGCAGTTCTTC. Translating gives CASSIDRYNEQFF.